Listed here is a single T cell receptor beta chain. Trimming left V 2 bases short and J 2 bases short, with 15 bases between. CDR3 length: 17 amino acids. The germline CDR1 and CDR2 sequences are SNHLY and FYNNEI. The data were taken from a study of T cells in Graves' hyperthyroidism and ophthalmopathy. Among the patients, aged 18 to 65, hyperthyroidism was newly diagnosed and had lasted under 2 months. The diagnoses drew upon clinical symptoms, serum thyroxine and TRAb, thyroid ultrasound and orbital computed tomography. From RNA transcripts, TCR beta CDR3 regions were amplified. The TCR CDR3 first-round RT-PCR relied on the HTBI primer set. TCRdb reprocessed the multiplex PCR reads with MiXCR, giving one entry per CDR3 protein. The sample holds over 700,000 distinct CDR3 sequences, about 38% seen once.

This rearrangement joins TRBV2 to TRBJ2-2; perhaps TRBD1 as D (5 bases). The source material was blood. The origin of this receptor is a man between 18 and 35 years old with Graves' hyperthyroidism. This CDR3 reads CASSEQGNSGNTGELFF. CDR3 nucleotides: TGTGCCAGCAGTGAACAGGGAAACTCTGGAAACACCGGGGAGCTGTTTTTT. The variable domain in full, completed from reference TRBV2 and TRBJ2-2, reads EPEVTQTPSHQVTQMGQEVILRCVPISNHLYFYWYRQILGQKVEFLVSFYNNEISEKSEIFDDQFSVERPDGSNFTLKIRSTKLEDSAMYFCASSEQGNSGNTGELFFGEGSRLTVL.